The entry below gives a single TCR beta chain sequence along with its context. The record originates from a study of patients and donors after allogeneic stem cell transplantation. TCRdb recomputed calls from the RT-PCR reads with MiXCR, one row per CDR3 protein. The sample lists some 230,000 distinct CDR3 sequences; approximately 14% were seen once. Trimming shortened V by 2 bases and J by 3 bases, and 12 bases separated the two germline ends. The CDR3 loop spans 15 amino acids. The V gene's germline CDR1 is SGDLS and CDR2 YYNGEE. The rearrangement links TRBV9 to TRBJ1-3, with a possible D match to TRBD1 (6 bases). The sample taken for sequencing was blood, either unsorted or a sorted T cell fraction (not recorded which). The sequence came from a human donor who was either an allogeneic HSCT recipient or a stem cell or donor lymphocyte infusion donor (not recorded which). It is not recorded whose cells these are; they may come from a transplant donor. CDR3 sequence (DNA): TGTGCCAGCAGCGTCGGGGGGCAGGATGGAAACACCATATATTTT. It translates to CASSVGGQDGNTIYF.